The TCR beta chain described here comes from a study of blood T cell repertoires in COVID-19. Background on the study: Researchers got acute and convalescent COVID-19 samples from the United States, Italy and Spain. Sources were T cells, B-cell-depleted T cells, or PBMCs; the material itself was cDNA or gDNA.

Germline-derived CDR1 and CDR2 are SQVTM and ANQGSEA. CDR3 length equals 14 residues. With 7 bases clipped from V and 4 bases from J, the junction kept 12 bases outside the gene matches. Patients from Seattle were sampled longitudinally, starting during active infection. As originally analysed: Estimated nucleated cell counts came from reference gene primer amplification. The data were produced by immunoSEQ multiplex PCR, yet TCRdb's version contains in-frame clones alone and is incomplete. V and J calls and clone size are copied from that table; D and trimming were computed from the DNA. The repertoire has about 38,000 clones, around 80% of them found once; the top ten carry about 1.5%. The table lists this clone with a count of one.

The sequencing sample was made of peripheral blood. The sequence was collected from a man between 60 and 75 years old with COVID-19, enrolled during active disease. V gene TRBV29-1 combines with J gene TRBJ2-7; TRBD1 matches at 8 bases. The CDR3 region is CSAGAGQGRYEQYF. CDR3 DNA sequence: TGCAGCGCGGGGGCAGGACAGGGAAGGTACGAGCAGTACTTC.